A single sample gave rise to the 7 T cell receptor beta chains below, sequenced in a study of cytomegalovirus exposure and HLA in healthy donors. Primers: 60 Vbeta forward and 13 Jbeta reverse. TCRdb's copy holds only in-frame clones and misses some; the assay was immunoSEQ multiplex PCR. The sample totals about 200,000 clones. The sequencing input was PBMCs. The receptors shown here come from a woman in her 30s in good health and CMV-seropositive.

A word on this clone: The same CDR3 also results from other DNA sequences found in this sample. This chain links TRBV5-1 with TRBJ1-2, with D possibly being TRBD1 (5 bases). The CDR3 covers 14 residues. The germline V gene has CDR1 SGHRS and CDR2 YFSETQ. The V end was cut by 3 bases, the J end by 0 bases, with 9 bases between. The CDR3 sequence: CASSSTASNYGYTF. CDR3 DNA: TGCGCCAGCAGCTCGACAGCCTCTAACTATGGCTACACCTTC.

The rearrangement joins TRBV11-2 to TRBJ1-1; D uncertain. The V gene lost 2 bases and the J gene lost 7 bases, with 11 bases spanning the gap. The length of the CDR3 is 13 residues. The germline V gene encodes CDR1 SGHAT and CDR2 FQNNGV. The CDR3: CASSLMSGLEAFF. In DNA, the CDR3 is TGTGCCAGCAGCTTAATGTCAGGTCTTGAAGCTTTCTTT.

The rearrangement uses TRBV28 and TRBJ1-2; 9 bases are a match to TRBD1. The V gene's germline CDR1 is MDHEN and CDR2 SYDVKM. The ends lost 6 bases at V and 5 bases at J; junction bases unmatched: 4. The CDR3 is made up of 13 amino acids. The CDR3 DNA follows: TGTGCCAGCAGGACAGGGGGGATTTATGGCTACACCTTC. It encodes CASRTGGIYGYTF.

A remark on this clone: The same CDR3 arises from other DNA sequences in this sample as well. The chain uses TRBV19 and TRBJ1-2; possibly TRBD1 for D (5 bases). The CDR3 is made up of 14 amino acids. The V end lost 6 bases, the J end lost 0 bases, and 11 bases lay between the germline ends. Germline assignment: CDR1 LNHDA and CDR2 SQIVND (reference sequence). CDR3 coding DNA: TGTGCCAGTAGGCGGGACGGAACTAACTATGGCTACACCTTC. As protein: CASRRDGTNYGYTF.

This chain joins TRBV2 and TRBJ1-5; D is unclear. The ends were cut back, 6 bases at V and 10 bases at J, with 10 bases in the middle. Germline values: CDR1 SNHLY, CDR2 FYNNEI. This CDR3 is 11 amino acids long. The CDR3 DNA reads as TGTGCCAGCAGCGAGGGTGGACCCCAGCATTTT. Residues: CASSEGGPQHF. Full variable domain (missing parts from reference TRBV2 and TRBJ1-5): EPEVTQTPSHQVTQMGQEVILRCVPISNHLYFYWYRQILGQKVEFLVSFYNNEISEKSEIFDDQFSVERPDGSNFTLKIRSTKLEDSAMYFCASSEGGPQHFGDGTRLSIL.

The J gene is TRBJ2-7, the V gene TRBV6-6; maybe TRBD1 (6 bases). Trimming took off 6 bases at V and 3 bases at J, with 15 bases between the two ends. Germline V gives CDR1 MNHNY, CDR2 SVGAGI (reference sequence). CDR3 length: 14 amino acids. The CDR3 sequence: CASRAATGIYEQYF. CDR3 nucleotide sequence: TGTGCCAGCAGGGCCGCAACAGGGATCTACGAGCAGTACTTC.

This chain connects TRBV7-2 to TRBJ2-2; 8 positions match TRBD2. V dropped 1 base and J dropped 4; count of bases not matched to a gene: 11. CDR1 is SGHTA and CDR2 is FQGNSA in the germline V gene. The CDR3 is 18 residues long. CDR3 nucleotide sequence: TGTGCCAGCAGCTTAGTTAGAGCGGGAGTAACGAGCACCGGGGAGCTGTTTTTT. The encoded protein is CASSLVRAGVTSTGELFF.